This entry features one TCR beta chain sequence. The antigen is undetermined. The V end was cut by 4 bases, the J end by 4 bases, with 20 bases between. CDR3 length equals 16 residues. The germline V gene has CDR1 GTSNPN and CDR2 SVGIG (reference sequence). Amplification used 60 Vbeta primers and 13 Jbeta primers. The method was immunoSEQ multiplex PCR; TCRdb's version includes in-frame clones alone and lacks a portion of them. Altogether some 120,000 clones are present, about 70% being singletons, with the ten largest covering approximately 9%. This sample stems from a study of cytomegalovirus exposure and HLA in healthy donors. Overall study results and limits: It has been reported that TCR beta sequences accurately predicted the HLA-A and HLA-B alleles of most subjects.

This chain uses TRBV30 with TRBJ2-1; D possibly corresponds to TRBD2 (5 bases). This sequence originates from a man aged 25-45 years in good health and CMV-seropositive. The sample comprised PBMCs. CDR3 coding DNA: TGTGCCTGGAAGAGGATAGAGGGAATGGGATACAATGAGCAGTTCTTC. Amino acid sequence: CAWKRIEGMGYNEQFF.